Sequencing of this T cell receptor (beta chain) was carried out in a study of CD8+CD57+ T cells in acquired aplastic anemia. Across the study: CD4+ and CD8+ cells, once sorted, gave DNA averaging about 3 ug.

The germline V gene has CDR1 SGHVS and CDR2 FQNEAQ. With V trimmed by 4 bases and J by 6 bases, 14 bases remained unmatched. CDR3 length: 16 amino acids. This clonotype was seen only a few times. The target antigen is unknown. Study outcomes and limitations: Patients and controls shared under 35 CD8+ CDR3 sequences, which appeared highly expressed in patients and within their immunodominant clones. No significant difference in CD8+ Simpson's diversity was found between patients and controls.

The template for TCR beta VDJ and CDR3 sequence profiling was genomic DNA. TCRdb reprocessed the reads with MiXCR, giving one entry per CDR3 protein. The sample yields fewer than 200,000 distinct CDR3 sequences, around 60% seen once. Source material: sorted CD4+, CD8+, or CD8+CD57+ T cells (not recorded which) from PBMCs. This sequence originates from a human donor in good health. V and J are TRBV7-8 and TRBJ2-7; TRBD1 matches 8 bases. The CDR3 sequence is CASSSFSGQATGEQYF. CDR3 in DNA: TGTGCCAGCAGCTCCTTTTCGGGACAGGCAACGGGCGAGCAGTACTTC.